This T cell receptor (beta chain) was observed in a study of STAT5B mutations in CD4+ large granular lymphocyte leukemia. A remark on this clone: Antigen: not known.

Sequencing was at survey level. Sequencing was performed with immunoSEQ multiplex PCR; in TCRdb, only in-frame clones are kept and a portion is missing. The sample has about 48,000 clones, 70% seen once. Points from the study as a whole: CD4-sorted patient repertoires seemed more clonal than healthy CD4+ repertoires.

V was cut by 5 bases and J by 0 bases, with 8 bases left in between. This CDR3 is built from 14 residues. Germline V CDR1 and CDR2: MNHEY, SMNVEV (reference sequence). J is TRBJ2-4 and V is TRBV27; no clear D gene. This sequence originates from a human donor in good health. Material: CD4+ T cells from blood buffy coats. The CDR3 here is CASSNELAKNIQYF. CDR3 DNA sequence: TGTGCCAGCAGTAATGAACTAGCCAAAAACATTCAGTACTTC.